This TCR beta chain stems from a study of CD8 T cells in ankylosing spondylitis. Quantitative 5'-RACE with molecular barcodes was used to make the TCR beta libraries. TCRdb reprocessed the 5' RACE reads via MiXCR and lists one record per CDR3 protein. The sample yields under 400,000 distinct CDR3 sequences, roughly 10% seen once. Many counts were recorded for this clonotype. Antigen unknown. Trimming took 4 bases from V and 5 from J, leaving 14 bases between them. The CDR3 runs 14 residues. CDR1 and CDR2 from the germline V gene are MNHEY and SVGAGI. General study results and limits: Reportedly, matched ankylosing spondylitis synovial fluid was significantly enriched for disease-linked clones.

The sequenced material came from blood, either unsorted or a sorted T cell fraction (not recorded which). The sequence came from a female donor with ankylosing spondylitis or in good health (not recorded which). The rearrangement links TRBV6-5 to TRBJ2-5; TRBD1 might be the D (5 bases). The CDR3 nucleotides read TGTGCCAGCAGTTTTGGGGCAGTGGGGGAGACCCAGTACTTC. It encodes CASSFGAVGETQYF.